This T cell receptor beta chain stems from a study of Ad26.COV2.S vaccination and SARS-CoV-2 variants (dated by TCRdb to about 2021). Looking at the study overall: Vaccine-arm donors came from COV1001, a multicentre, randomized, double-blind, placebo-controlled phase I-IIa trial of Ad26.COV2.S in healthy adults. Ad26.COV2.S was given intramuscularly at 5x10^10 or 1x10^11 viral particles, as a single shot or as two shots 56 days apart. Sequencing of the TCRbeta repertoire served to evaluate the specificity and breadth of SARS-CoV-2-reactive T cell receptors following Ad26.COV2.S vaccination. The TCR-sequenced set comprised about 32 samples: 19 Ad26.COV2.S vaccine recipients, 5 placebo recipients and 8 SARS-CoV-2 convalescent individuals. Participants in the trial were split at random into five groups of five each, receiving low-dose or high-dose Ad26.COV2.S once or twice, or else placebo on both occasions. Throughout the experiments and outcome assessment, investigators stayed blinded to trial group allocation. The full study reports these points: After vaccination, substantial breadth of spike-specific CD8+ and CD4+ T cell responses was reported. Higher spike-specific TCR breadth was observed in Ad26.COV2.S recipients than in placebo recipients (P = 0.0014). According to the authors, total T cell responses may have been underestimated by the TCR breadth and depth analyses. Comparable non-spike TCR breadth was observed between vaccine and placebo recipients, consistent with only spike being contained in the vaccine. The study lacked the statistical power to compare responses across vaccine doses or regimens.

V and J lose 8 bases and 8 bases, and a span of 18 bases separates them. The germline V gene encodes CDR1 LNHDA and CDR2 SQIVND (reference sequence). Reading from cysteine to phenylalanine, the CDR3 counts 13 amino acids. Here the CDR3 DNA is all that survives: 39 bases in frame from base 1. The immunoSEQ Assay was used to sequence TCRbeta CDR3 regions. After extraction, genomic DNA underwent amplification by bias-controlled multiplex PCR, followed by high-throughput sequencing. For the original study's pipeline: Collapsing and filtering of sequences were performed to quantify the absolute abundance of each unique TCRbeta CDR3 region. Usable DNA was measured by amplifying reference genes present in all nucleated cells, and TCRbeta template counts were normalized to that usable DNA to estimate T cell fraction. Repertoire TCRs were annotated as SARS-CoV-2-specific by exact matching of V gene, CDR3 amino acid sequence and J gene to a known reactive TCR set. The reference SARS-CoV-2 TCR set was obtained from MIRA and was filtered for enrichment in COVID-19-positive ImmuneCODE repertoires, whereby public or cross-reactive TCRs were removed. Using the MIRA antigens, annotated TCRs were further analysed by specific ORF or by position within an ORF. Depth was the summed frequency of annotated unique rearrangements, while breadth was defined as annotated unique rearrangements over total unique productive rearrangements. TCR breadth was compared between groups using two-sided Wilcoxon rank-sum tests. Sourced from immuneACCESS, this table was stored by TCRdb with only in-frame sequences that have V and J called. A share of the clones is absent; for the studies checked, an unresolved V gene accounts for under half, and the remainder has no known explanation. From that table come the V and J calls and clone size; the DNA was used to work out D and trimming. Counted in this sample were 400,000 to 450,000 clones; around 90% of them appeared once. The ten largest clones represent 12% of the sample.

Reading the label with the study, this specimen's treatment or condition is: roughly 19 received Ad26.COV2.S at low or high dose, single or two shots; 5 received placebo; per-sample allocation not given. For vaccine and placebo recipients, repertoires were sequenced using samples collected on day 63 after the first injection. Between 29 July and 7 August 2020, Cohort 1b enrolled around 24 adults aged 18-55 years at one site in Boston, USA. As a vaccine, Ad26.COV2.S was a replication-incompetent adenovirus type 26 vector that expressed a prefusion-stabilized SARS-CoV-2 spike protein derived from the original Wuhan strain. With regard to this clone: Its specific antigen is unknown. One base away there is no much larger clone; base qualities are not given.

The sequence was obtained from a person aged 18-60 years who received the Ad26.COV2.S COVID-19 vaccine or a placebo. The sequences come from peripheral blood, collected in a trial of Ad26.COV2.S vaccine versus placebo. This sequence uses TRBV19 and TRBJ1-2; TRBD1 could be the D gene, as 6 bases match. DNA sequence: TGTGCCAGTGCGTCGGGGGGCAGGGAAGGCTACACCTTC. Its translation is CASASGGREGYTF.